Following are 6 T cell receptor beta chains from one sample sequenced in a study of Graves' ophthalmopathy and Graves' hyperthyroidism. Amplification from RNA transcripts yielded the TCR beta CDR3 regions. Second-round multiplex PCR came after first-round RT-PCR with HTBI primers. TCRdb ran MiXCR on the multiplex PCR reads and lists one entry per CDR3 protein. The repertoire holds around 1,200,000 distinct CDR3 sequences, 35% to 45% seen once, with over 8.5% in the top ten. Sequencing input: peripheral blood or thyroid tissue (not recorded which). These receptors came from an adult man with Graves' hyperthyroidism.

Details on this clonotype: A much more abundant neighbour one base away suggests this may be a read error. The V and J genes are TRBV19 and TRBJ2-7; D is uncertain. The CDR3 contains 13 residues. V lost 7 bases, J lost 1 base, and 11 bases lay in between. CDR1 is LNHDA, CDR2 SQIVND, per germline (reference sequence). CDR3 in DNA: TGTGCCAGTATTATTGGGATATCCTACGAGCAGTACTTC. Its protein product is CASIIGISYEQYF.

The rearrangement links TRBV6-5 to TRBJ2-5, with D maybe TRBD1 (6 bases). Trimming shortened V by 3 bases and J by 5 bases, and 13 bases separated the two germline ends. CDR3 length equals 14 residues. Germline V gene lookup returns CDR1 MNHEY and CDR2 SVGAGI. The CDR3 here is CASSYTGGGETQYF. CDR3 sequence (DNA): TGTGCCAGCAGTTATACTGGGGGCGGTGAGACCCAGTACTTC.

The chain combines TRBV7-9 with TRBJ1-1; weak D call: TRBD1 (5 bases). Germline V CDR1 and CDR2: SEHNR, FQNEAQ (reference sequence). V was pared by 5 bases and J by 5 bases, with 12 bases between. The CDR3 is made up of 13 amino acids. The CDR3 DNA is TGTGCCAGCAGCCCGTCATGGGGGACTGAAGCTTTCTTT. Translated, it gives CASSPSWGTEAFF.

The chain joins TRBV25-1 to TRBJ2-5; 9 nucleotides agree with TRBD1. The CDR3 totals 15 residues. CDR1 is MGHDK and CDR2 is SYGVNS in the germline V gene. Unmatched junction bases numbered 14, after V lost 8 bases and J lost 7 bases. The DNA for the CDR3 is TGTGCCAGCGTTGATTGGGGACAGGGTCGTGTGACCCAGTACTTC. It yields the protein CASVDWGQGRVTQYF.

A note on this clonotype: This may be a read error: a much more frequent sequence differs by one nucleotide. The genes are TRBV24-1 and TRBJ2-5; D might be TRBD2 (7 bases). Per germline, CDR1 KGHDR and CDR2 SFDVKD. CDR3 length: 16 residues. The CDR3 nucleotides are TGTGCCGCCAGTGATGGGGACACACCGGGGGGAGAGACCCAGTACTTC. Its protein is CAASDGDTPGGETQYF.

This clonotype was counted ten times or more. This sequence joins TRBV9 and TRBJ2-2, with 9 bases aligning to TRBD2. CDR1 SGDLS and CDR2 YYNGEE come from the germline V gene. The CDR3 sequence is 15 residues long. After removal of 4 bases from V and 4 bases from J, the junction contained 5 bases not matched to a gene. In DNA form, the CDR3 reads TGTGCCAGCAGCAGCCGACTAGCGGTCACCGGGGAGCTGTTTTTT. This translates into CASSSRLAVTGELFF.